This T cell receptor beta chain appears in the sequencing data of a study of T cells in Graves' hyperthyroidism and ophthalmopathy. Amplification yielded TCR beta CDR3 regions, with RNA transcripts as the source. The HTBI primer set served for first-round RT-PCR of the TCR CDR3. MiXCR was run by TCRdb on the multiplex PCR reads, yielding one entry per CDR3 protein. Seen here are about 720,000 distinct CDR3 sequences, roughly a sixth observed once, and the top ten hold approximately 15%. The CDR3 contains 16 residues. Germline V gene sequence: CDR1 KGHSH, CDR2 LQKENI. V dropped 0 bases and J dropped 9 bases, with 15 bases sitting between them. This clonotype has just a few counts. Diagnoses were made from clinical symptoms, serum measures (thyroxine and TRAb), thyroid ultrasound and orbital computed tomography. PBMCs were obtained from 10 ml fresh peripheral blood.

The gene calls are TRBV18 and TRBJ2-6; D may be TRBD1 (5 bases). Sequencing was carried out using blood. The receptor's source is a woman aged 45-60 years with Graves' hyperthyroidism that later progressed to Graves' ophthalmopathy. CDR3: CASSPPVGRGVNVLTF. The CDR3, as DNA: TGTGCCAGCTCACCACCCGTGGGGCGAGGAGTCAACGTCCTGACTTTC.